The 17 T cell receptor beta chains given below trace back to one sample, sequenced in a study of Tregs in tolerant kidney transplant recipients (dated by TCRdb to the late 2010s). The library was made by the immunoSEQ multiplex PCR assay. The immuneACCESS repertoire file appears here via TCRdb, limited to in-frame rearrangements. These files lack a portion of the clones; in checked studies, under half of the deficit traces to unresolved V genes, and the cause of the others is not known. The sample table includes tens of thousands of clones. Approximately 6.9% of the sample rests with the top ten. The time point label here, explained by the study, means: blood sample drawn before combined kidney and bone marrow transplant. This specimen consisted of CD8+ T cells from blood, obtained before the transplant. The receptors were sampled from a human donor who received a combined kidney and bone marrow transplant.

For this clone: The CDR3 goes on 3 residues after the read ends, and that part is filled in from the germline J gene. This chain joins TRBV6-2 or TRBV6-3 and TRBJ1-2; D perhaps matches TRBD1 (5 bases). Germline CDR1 is MNHEY and CDR2 is SVGEGT. This CDR3 has 14 amino acids. The part of the CDR3 DNA that was read is TGTGCCAGCAGTTACTTAACAGGTGGATCGGGC. Translating it yields CASSYLTGGSG. The whole CDR3 reads CASSYLTGGSGYTF.

About this clone: The read halts 3 residues ahead of the CDR3 end, with the missing end drawn from the germline J gene. J is TRBJ2-2 and V is TRBV6-2 or TRBV6-3; D unclear. Between the trimmed V and J ends, which lost 7 bases and 6 bases, there was a span of 9 bases. The CDR3 loop spans 12 amino acids. The germline V gene encodes CDR1 MNHEY and CDR2 SVGEGT. CDR3 sequence reads: CASTPRSGELFF. The CDR3 DNA, read in part, is TGTGCCAGCACTCCCCGGTCCGGGGAG.

A note on this clone: Read coverage stops 3 residues before the CDR3 terminus; the germline J gene supplies the remainder. This rearrangement joins TRBV18 to TRBJ2-2; D is possibly TRBD2 (7 bases). V was clipped by 3 bases and J by 3 bases, with 11 bases between them. The CDR3 covers 15 residues. The germline CDR1 and CDR2 sequences are KGHSH and LQKENI. Incomplete CDR3 DNA: TGTGCCAGCTCACCCTTCGGGGGGCACACCGGGGAG. Translated, it gives CASSPFGGHTGE. The whole CDR3 protein reads CASSPFGGHTGELFF.

About this clone: With the read ending 3 residues before the CDR3 end, the germline J gene is used to fill in that end. The chain couples TRBV7-8 to TRBJ2-7, with a tentative D call TRBD1 (5 bases). The CDR3 is made up of 15 amino acids. Looked up from germline, CDR1 is SGHVS and CDR2 is FQNEAQ. V was trimmed by 0 bases and J by 5 bases, leaving 14 bases between them. CDR3 in amino acids: CASSLASGPLNEQYF. The sequenced part of the CDR3 DNA is TGTGCCAGCAGCTTAGCATCAGGGCCTCTCAACGAG.

On this clone itself: The read ends 3 residues shy of where the CDR3 ends; the end is completed using the germline J gene. The rearrangement joins TRBV7-2 to TRBJ2-1; 9 nucleotides line up with TRBD2. Germline V gives CDR1 SGHTA, CDR2 FQGNSA. The CDR3 runs 18 residues. The junction had 10 bases not matched to a gene; V was cut back by 0 bases and J by 4 bases. The DNA read from the CDR3 is TGTGCCAGCAGCTTAGCGACCCTAGCGGGGTTGGGGTACAATGAG. The encoded protein is CASSLATLAGLGYNE. The whole CDR3 region reads CASSLATLAGLGYNEQFF.

Of note for this clone: The CDR3 end falls 3 residues outside the read, so it is completed with the germline J gene. V usage is TRBV2 and J usage is TRBJ2-1; TRBD1 is a possible D gene (6 bases). The CDR3 spans 15 residues. Trimming removed 1 base from V and 7 bases from J, with 14 bases in between. Germline CDR1 SNHLY, CDR2 FYNNEI. The CDR3 reads CASSEGQGFLNEQFF. The CDR3 DNA, read in part, is TGTGCCAGCAGTGAAGGTCAGGGGTTCCTAAATGAG.

The CDR3 bases that were read are TGTGCCAGCAGCTTAGTAGGGCAGATAGAAGGGGAGACC. Translation: CASSLVGQIEGET. The full CDR3 reads CASSLVGQIEGETQYF. The chain employs TRBV13 and TRBJ2-5, with D unresolved. The read finishes 3 residues shy of the CDR3 end, and the germline J gene is used to complete it. This CDR3 has 16 amino acids. Trimming removed 1 base from V and 5 bases from J, with 17 bases in between. CDR1 and CDR2 from the germline V gene are PRHDT and FYEKMQ (reference sequence). The whole variable domain, filled in from reference TRBV13 and TRBJ2-5, reads AAGVIQSPRHLIKEKRETATLKCYPIPRHDTVYWYQQGPGQDPQFLISFYEKMQSDKGSIPDRFSAQQFSDYHSELNMSSLELGDSALYFCASSLVGQIEGETQYFGPGTRLLVL.

As to this clone: The read gets to within 3 residues of the CDR3 end, and the germline J gene fills in the rest. The chain carries TRBV7-8 and TRBJ2-1; 9 nucleotides line up with TRBD2. Germline V gene data show CDR1 as SGHVS and CDR2 as FQNEAQ. V lost 2 bases to trimming and J lost 1 base; unmatched junction nucleotides: 6. The CDR3 totals 17 residues. CDR3 residues: CASSLYPAGGSYNEQFF. CDR3 bases read: TGTGCCAGCAGCTTATATCCAGCGGGAGGTTCCTACAATGAG. The full variable domain, completed using reference TRBV7-8 and TRBJ2-1, is GAGVSQSPRYKVAKRGQDVALRCDPISGHVSLFWYQQALGQGPEFLTYFQNEAQLDKSGLPSDRFFAERPEGSVSTLKIQRTQQEDSAVYLCASSLYPAGGSYNEQFFGPGTRLTVL.

Concerning this clone: The read terminates 3 residues ahead of where the CDR3 ends, so the germline J gene completes it. The sample contains more than one DNA sequence encoding this CDR3. The V and J genes are TRBV19 and TRBJ2-1; 8 bases are shared with TRBD2. V shed 3 bases, J shed 0 bases, and the junction held 1 base outside the gene matches. CDR1 and CDR2 (germline): LNHDA, SQIVND (reference sequence). The CDR3 sequence is 15 residues long. The chain's CDR3 is CASSISGSSYNEQFF. The CDR3 DNA, read in part, is TGTGCCAGTAGTATCAGCGGGAGCTCCTACAATGAG.

Here the CDR3 reads CASSDSVRGAFF. The CDR3 DNA, read in part, is TGTGCCAGCAGTGATTCGGTGCGGGGA. V usage is TRBV2 and J usage is TRBJ1-1; D gene unclear. Coverage ceases 3 residues before the CDR3 finishes, and the germline J gene fills in the end. Germline V CDR1 and CDR2: SNHLY, FYNNEI. CDR3 length: 12 residues.

CDR3 sequence: CASSPWGGPGELFF. The CDR3 DNA, read in part, is TGTGCCAGTAGTCCATGGGGGGGTCCCGGGGAG. The rearrangement uses TRBV19 and TRBJ2-2; 7 positions match TRBD2. From the germline J gene comes the end of the CDR3, since the read stops 3 residues before it. Per germline, CDR1 LNHDA and CDR2 SQIVND (reference sequence). After removal of 5 bases from V and 6 bases from J, the junction contained 6 bases not matched to a gene. The CDR3 contains 14 residues. Filled out from reference TRBV19 and TRBJ2-2, the complete variable domain reads DGGITQSPKYLFRKEGQNVTLSCEQNLNHDAMYWYRQDPGQGLRLIYYSQIVNDFQKGDIAEGYSVSREKKESFPLTVTSAQKNPTAFYLCASSPWGGPGELFFGEGSRLTVL.

As concerns this clone: The read stops 3 residues short of the end of the CDR3; the missing end is completed from the germline J gene. The chain links TRBV7-2 to TRBJ1-4; D unclear. Germline V gene sequence: CDR1 SGHTA, CDR2 FQGNSA. The CDR3 covers 15 residues. The germline V and J ends were trimmed by 5 bases and 8 bases, with 18 bases remaining between them. The covered CDR3 bases are TGTGCCAGCAGCCCCGGTTTGAGAAAAGGGGAAAAA. Residues: CASSPGLRKGEK. The full-length CDR3 reads as CASSPGLRKGEKLFF. Variable domain in full (rest from reference TRBV7-2 and TRBJ1-4): GAGVSQSPSNKVTEKGKDVELRCDPISGHTALYWYRQSLGQGLEFLIYFQGNSAPDKSGLPSDRFSAERTGGSVSTLTIQRTQQEDSAVYLCASSPGLRKGEKLFFGSGTQLSVL.

Remarks on this clone: The DNA ends 3 residues before the CDR3 does, and the rest of the CDR3 is filled in from the germline J gene. The rearrangement uses TRBV5-1 and TRBJ2-1; 15 bases align to TRBD2. Germline lookup yields CDR1 SGHRS and CDR2 YFSETQ. The CDR3 totals 20 residues. J lost 4 bases, V lost 2 bases, and 13 bases had no gene match. Partial CDR3 DNA: TGCGCCAGCAGCTTTTGGACAGGGGGGACTAGCGGGAGGATGTACAATGAG. Translated: CASSFWTGGTSGRMYNE. The CDR3 reads in full as CASSFWTGGTSGRMYNEQFF. The full variable domain, completed using reference TRBV5-1 and TRBJ2-1, is KAGVTQTPRYLIKTRGQQVTLSCSPISGHRSVSWYQQTPGQGLQFLFEYFSETQRNKGNFPGRFSGRQFSNSRSEMNVSTLELGDSALYLCASSFWTGGTSGRMYNEQFFGPGTRLTVL.

To note about this clone: The CDR3 goes on 3 residues after the read ends, and that part is filled in from the germline J gene. The chain combines TRBV30 with TRBJ2-1; D possibly corresponds to TRBD1 (6 bases). The germline V gene has CDR1 GTSNPN and CDR2 SVGIG (reference sequence). With 4 bases removed from V and 0 bases from J, the gap between germline ends came to 16 bases. This CDR3 is built from 16 residues. Partial CDR3 DNA: TGTGCCTGGATCAGGACAGATAAGAGCTCCTACAATGAG. It encodes CAWIRTDKSSYNE. The whole CDR3 protein reads CAWIRTDKSSYNEQFF.

Remarks on this clone: The read terminates 3 residues ahead of where the CDR3 ends, so the germline J gene completes it. The chain has TRBV5-1 and TRBJ2-7; TRBD1 matches 10 bases. The germline CDR1 and CDR2 sequences are SGHRS and YFSETQ. The trim removed 7 bases at V and 2 bases at J, leaving 15 bases unmatched. The length of the CDR3 is 17 residues. CDR3 amino acids: CASRPPKTGGITYEQYF. The part of the CDR3 DNA that was read is TGCGCCAGCCGACCCCCAAAGACAGGGGGCATAACCTACGAG.

Note on this clone: Sequencing ends 3 residues short of the CDR3 end; the germline J gene provides the rest. The chain recombines TRBV20-1 with TRBJ2-7; TRBD2 matches at 7 bases. V lost 4 bases, J lost 4 bases, and 7 bases stayed unmatched. The CDR3 loop spans 13 amino acids. CDR1 and CDR2 (germline): DFQATT, SNEGSKA (reference sequence). CDR3 DNA (partial): TGCAGTGCTACCGGGACTATTTCGTACGAG. Translation gives CSATGTISYE. The full CDR3 reads CSATGTISYEQYF.

A note on this clone: The sequenced fragment ends 3 residues before the CDR3 boundary, so the rest is inferred from the germline J gene. V and J are TRBV7-2 and TRBJ2-2; 7 bases are a match to TRBD1. There are 14 residues in the CDR3. Germline V gene sequence: CDR1 SGHTA, CDR2 FQGNSA. With 5 bases clipped from V and 2 bases from J, the junction kept 2 bases outside the gene matches. The CDR3 sequence: CASSEGGNTGELFF. CDR3 DNA, as far as it was read: TGTGCCAGCAGCGAAGGGGGCAACACCGGGGAG.